The 9 T cell receptor beta chains in this list originate from one sample, sequenced in a study of shared clonotypes between healthy human individuals. CD45RO-negative CD8 cells positively selected for CCR7 made up the naive population, which excluded terminally differentiated effector memory CD45RA+ cells. The repertoire was sequenced with immunoSEQ multiplex PCR; TCRdb's copy has only in-frame clones and lacks some. The sample gives approximately 840,000 clones, roughly 96% of which show up once; about 0.25% is in the top ten. Source material: naive CD8+ T cells sorted from blood. The receptors here all came from a man aged 25 to 40 in good health.

This chain joins TRBV11-2 and TRBJ2-1; TRBD2 agrees at 7 bases. The trim removed 2 bases at V and 5 bases at J, leaving 6 bases unmatched. The CDR3 sequence is 15 residues long. The germline V gene encodes CDR1 SGHAT and CDR2 FQNNGV. The CDR3 sequence: CASSLYGGSNNEQFF. Here the CDR3 DNA reads TGTGCCAGCAGCTTATATGGCGGGAGCAACAATGAGCAGTTCTTC.

CDR3 DNA: TGTGCCAGCCAACTAGCGGGAGGATTCGAGCAGTACTTC. Its translation: CASQLAGGFEQYF. The chain employs TRBV19 and TRBJ2-7; 12 bases map to TRBD2. Germline V gene sequence: CDR1 LNHDA, CDR2 SQIVND (reference sequence). V shed 9 bases, J shed 6 bases, and the junction held 6 bases outside the gene matches. This CDR3 spans 13 amino acids.

The chain is built from TRBV14 and TRBJ2-7; D is perhaps TRBD2 (5 bases). V lost 1 base and J 2 bases, leaving 6 bases between the germline ends. Germline V gene sequence: CDR1 SGHDN, CDR2 FVKESK. The CDR3 is 13 amino acids. CDR3 sequence reads: CASSQGGAYEQYF. The CDR3 DNA follows: TGTGCCAGCAGCCAAGGGGGAGCCTACGAGCAGTACTTC.

The V gene is TRBV5-1, the J gene TRBJ2-2, with D unresolved. Germline CDR1 and CDR2: SGHRS and YFSETQ. The CDR3 spans 15 residues. Trimming pared 2 bases from V and 3 bases from J, leaving 11 bases between. Here the CDR3 DNA reads TGCGCCAGCAGCTTCGAAACTTTAGACACCGGGGAGCTGTTTTTT. Residues: CASSFETLDTGELFF.

The chain joins TRBV7-2 to TRBJ2-7; D might be TRBD1 or TRBD2, each matching 5 bases. Looked up from germline, CDR1 is SGHTA and CDR2 is FQGNSA. V gave up 4 bases and J gave up 3 bases, with 16 bases separating them. The CDR3 length is 15 residues. The CDR3 protein is CASSSFPGAGYEQYF. The CDR3, as DNA: TGTGCCAGCAGCTCATTCCCTGGGGCGGGCTACGAGCAGTACTTC.

In DNA form, the CDR3 reads TGTGCCATCAGTGAGGTTGGCGGGGATCAGCCCCAGCATTTT. The encoded protein is CAISEVGGDQPQHF. The chain combines TRBV10-3 with TRBJ1-5; D unclear. The germline CDR1 and CDR2 sequences are ENHRY and SYGVKD. The CDR3 totals 14 residues. V dropped 2 bases and J dropped 5 bases, with 10 bases sitting between them.

The chain combines TRBV7-2 with TRBJ1-1; tentatively, D is TRBD1 (6 bases). Trimming removed 4 bases at V and 4 bases at J, with 13 bases between. The CDR3 contains 14 residues. CDR1 and CDR2 from the germline V gene are SGHTA and FQGNSA. CDR3 residues: CASSSTGRPTEAFF. CDR3 sequence (DNA): TGTGCCAGCAGCTCAACAGGGAGGCCCACTGAAGCTTTCTTT.

The rearrangement joins TRBV9 to TRBJ1-1; D is possibly TRBD1 (5 bases). Germline V gene lookup returns CDR1 SGDLS and CDR2 YYNGEE. Trimming cost V 0 bases and J 8 bases, with 11 bases left between them. The CDR3 extends over 13 amino acids. CDR3 nucleotides: TGTGCCAGCAGCGTAGGGGGGTTTGGAGAAGCTTTCTTT. Translated: CASSVGGFGEAFF. Variable domain in full (rest from reference TRBV9 and TRBJ1-1): DSGVTQTPKHLITATGQRVTLRCSPRSGDLSVYWYQQSLDQGLQFLIQYYNGEERAKGNILERFSAQQFPDLHSELNLSSLELGDSALYFCASSVGGFGEAFFGQGTRLTVV.

V usage is TRBV10-3 and J usage is TRBJ2-1; 14 nucleotides align to TRBD2. Losses at the gene ends were 8 bases for V and 6 bases for J; bases not matched to a gene: 0. CDR1 and CDR2 from the germline V gene are ENHRY and SYGVKD. CDR3 size: 13 residues. CDR3 coding DNA: TGTGCCATCGGACTAGCGGGGGGCAATGAGCAGTTCTTC. As protein: CAIGLAGGNEQFF.